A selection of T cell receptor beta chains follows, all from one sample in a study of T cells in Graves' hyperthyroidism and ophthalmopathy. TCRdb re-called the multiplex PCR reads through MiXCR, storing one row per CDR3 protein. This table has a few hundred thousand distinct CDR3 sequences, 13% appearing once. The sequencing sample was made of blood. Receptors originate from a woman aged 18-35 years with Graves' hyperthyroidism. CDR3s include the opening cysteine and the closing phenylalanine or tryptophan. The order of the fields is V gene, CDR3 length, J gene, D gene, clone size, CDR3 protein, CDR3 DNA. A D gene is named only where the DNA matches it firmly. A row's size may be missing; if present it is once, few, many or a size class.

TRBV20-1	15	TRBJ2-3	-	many	CSARDGQGSTDTQYF	TGCAGTGCTAGAGATGGGCAGGGGAGCACAGATACGCAGTATTTT
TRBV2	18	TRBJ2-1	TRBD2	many	CASSEAPAGGPGGDEQFF	TGTGCCAGCAGTGAAGCCCCAGCGGGGGGCCCCGGGGGGGATGAGCAGTTCTTC
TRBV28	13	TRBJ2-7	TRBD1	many	CASSEGQSYEQYF	TGTGCCAGCAGTGAGGGACAGTCCTACGAGCAGTACTTC
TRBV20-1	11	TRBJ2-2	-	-	CSATYTGELFF	TGCAGTGCTACCTACACCGGGGAGCTGTTTTTT
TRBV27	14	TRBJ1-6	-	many	CASRGVGINSPLHF	TGTGCCAGCAGGGGGGTCGGAATTAATTCACCCCTCCACTTT
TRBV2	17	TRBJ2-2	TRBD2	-	CASSRTSGGAATGELFF	TGTGCCAGCAGTCGAACTAGCGGGGGGGCTGCCACCGGGGAGCTGTTTTTT
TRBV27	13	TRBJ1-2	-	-	CASTATGASGYTF	TGTGCCAGCACGGCGACCGGGGCGAGTGGCTACACCTTC
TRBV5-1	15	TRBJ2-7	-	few	CASSDLAEYSYEQYF	TGCGCCAGCAGCGATCTGGCGGAATACTCCTACGAGCAGTACTTC
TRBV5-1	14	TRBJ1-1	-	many	CASSLAQGNTEAFF	TGCGCCAGCAGCTTGGCACAGGGGAACACTGAAGCTTTCTTT
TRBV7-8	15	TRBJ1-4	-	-	CASSLGRGAGEKLFF	TGTGCCAGCAGCTTAGGGCGGGGGGCAGGAGAAAAACTGTTTTTT
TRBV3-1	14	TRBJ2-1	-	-	CASSQDTGANEQFF	TGTGCCAGCAGCCAAGATACGGGGGCGAATGAGCAGTTCTTC
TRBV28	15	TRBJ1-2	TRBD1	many	CASSLMTGRGRGYTF	TGTGCCAGCAGTTTAATGACAGGGAGGGGACGCGGCTACACCTTC
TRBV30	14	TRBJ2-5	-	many	CASSVGGAQETQYF	TGTGCCTCGTCGGTGGGGGGAGCCCAAGAGACCCAGTACTTC
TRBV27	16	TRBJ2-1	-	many	CASSLSADSSYNEQFF	TGTGCCAGCAGTTTATCGGCGGACAGCTCCTACAATGAGCAGTTCTTC
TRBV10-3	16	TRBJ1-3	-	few	CAIMGGPGLYGNTIYF	TGTGCCATCATGGGAGGGCCCGGGCTTTATGGAAACACCATATATTTT
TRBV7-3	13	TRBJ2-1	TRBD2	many	CASSFLAGNEQFF	TGTGCCAGCAGCTTTCTAGCGGGCAATGAGCAGTTCTTC
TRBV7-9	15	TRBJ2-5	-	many	CASNNLRGDQETQYF	TGTGCCAGCAACAACCTTCGTGGGGATCAAGAGACCCAGTACTTC
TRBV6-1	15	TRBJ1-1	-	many	CASSEGGRQGRSAFF	TGTGCCAGCAGTGAAGGGGGCCGCCAGGGGAGGTCGGCTTTCTTT
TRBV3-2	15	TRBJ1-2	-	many	CASTKAGTGGGGYTF	TGTGCCAGCACCAAAGCAGGGACAGGGGGCGGTGGCTACACCTTC
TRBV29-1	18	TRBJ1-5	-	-	CSVESIGNQEFSNQPQHF	TGCAGCGTTGAGAGTATAGGGAACCAAGAGTTTAGCAATCAGCCCCAGCATTTT
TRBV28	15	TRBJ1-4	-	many	CASSLTDATNEKLFF	TGTGCCAGCAGTCTTACCGATGCAACTAATGAAAAACTGTTTTTT
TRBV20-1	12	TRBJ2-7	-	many	CSAATGSWEQYF	TGCAGTGCTGCAACAGGGTCATGGGAGCAGTACTTC
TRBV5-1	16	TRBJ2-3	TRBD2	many	CASSQGTSSYTDTQYF	TGCGCCAGCAGCCAAGGGACTAGTTCTTACACAGATACGCAGTATTTT
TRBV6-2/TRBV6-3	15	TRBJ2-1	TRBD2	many	CASKLLAGGPNEQFF	TGTGCCAGCAAGCTACTAGCGGGAGGGCCGAATGAGCAGTTCTTC
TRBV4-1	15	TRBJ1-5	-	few	CASSQEGVGNQPQHF	TGCGCCAGCAGCCAAGAAGGGGTGGGGAATCAGCCCCAGCATTTT
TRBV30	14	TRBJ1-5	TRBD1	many	CAGSGQHSNQPQHF	TGTGCCGGCTCGGGACAGCATAGCAATCAGCCCCAGCATTTT
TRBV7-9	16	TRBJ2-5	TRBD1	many	CASSLGGTGIQETQYF	TGTGCCAGCAGCTTAGGCGGGACAGGCATACAAGAGACCCAGTACTTC
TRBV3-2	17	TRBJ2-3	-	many	CASSQPDKRTSTDTQYF	TGTGCCAGCAGCCAACCCGATAAGCGGACCAGCACAGATACGCAGTATTTT
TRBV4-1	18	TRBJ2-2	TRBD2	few	CASSKGTSGRTNTGELFF	TGCGCCAGCAGCAAAGGGACTAGCGGGAGGACGAACACCGGGGAGCTGTTTTTT
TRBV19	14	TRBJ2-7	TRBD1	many	CASSVQGAHHEQYF	TGTGCCAGTAGCGTTCAGGGGGCGCATCACGAGCAGTACTTC
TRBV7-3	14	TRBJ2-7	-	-	CASSLWAGPYEQYF	TGTGCCAGCAGCTTATGGGCGGGCCCCTACGAGCAGTACTTC
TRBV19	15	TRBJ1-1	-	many	CASSRRQDMNTEAFF	TGTGCCAGTAGTAGACGACAGGACATGAACACTGAAGCTTTCTTT
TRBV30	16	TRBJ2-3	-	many	CAWSGVWGFGTDTQYF	TGTGCCTGGAGTGGTGTTTGGGGGTTTGGGACAGATACGCAGTATTTT
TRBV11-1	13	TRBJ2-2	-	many	CASSSAKSGELFF	TGTGCCAGCAGCTCGGCCAAATCCGGGGAGCTGTTTTTT
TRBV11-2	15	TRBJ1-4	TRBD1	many	CASSIRQGRNEKLFF	TGTGCCAGCAGCATCAGACAGGGAAGGAATGAAAAACTGTTTTTT
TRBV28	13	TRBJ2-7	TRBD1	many	CASSATGAYEQYF	TGTGCCAGCAGCGCGACAGGGGCCTACGAGCAGTACTTC
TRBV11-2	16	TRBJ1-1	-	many	CASSFEGKAINTEAFF	TGTGCCAGCAGCTTTGAGGGGAAGGCCATTAACACTGAAGCTTTCTTT
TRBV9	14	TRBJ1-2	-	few	CASSPLGHAYGYTF	TGTGCCAGCAGCCCTCTCGGACATGCCTATGGCTACACCTTC
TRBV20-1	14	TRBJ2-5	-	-	CSARAMNFQETQYF	TGCAGTGCTAGGGCGATGAACTTCCAAGAGACCCAGTACTTC
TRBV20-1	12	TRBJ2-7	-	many	CSATDGRREQYF	TGCAGTGCAACTGACGGTAGACGTGAGCAGTACTTC
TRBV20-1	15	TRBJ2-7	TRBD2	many	CSARQLTSGRYEQYF	TGCAGTGCTAGACAGTTGACTAGCGGGAGGTACGAGCAGTACTTC
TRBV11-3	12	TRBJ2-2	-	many	CASSQAAGELFF	TGTGCCAGCAGCCAGGCGGCCGGGGAGCTGTTTTTT
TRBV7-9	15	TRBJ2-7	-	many	CASSSNSGGAYEQYF	TGTGCCAGCAGCTCGAATAGCGGAGGGGCCTACGAGCAGTACTTC
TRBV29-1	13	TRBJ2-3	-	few	CSVAPGSTDTQYF	TGCAGCGTTGCCCCAGGGAGCACAGATACGCAGTATTTT
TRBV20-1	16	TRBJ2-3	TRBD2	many	CSARDGLAALTDTQYF	TGCAGTGCTCGGGACGGACTAGCCGCTCTCACAGATACGCAGTATTTT
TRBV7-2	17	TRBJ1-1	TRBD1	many	CASSGFPRQGLNTEAFF	TGTGCCAGCAGCGGATTCCCCAGACAGGGGCTTAACACTGAAGCTTTCTTT
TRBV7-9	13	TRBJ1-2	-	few	CASSLIITAGYTF	TGTGCCAGCAGCTTAATTATTACAGCCGGCTACACCTTC
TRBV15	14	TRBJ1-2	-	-	CATSRDRDSYGYTF	TGTGCCACCAGCAGAGATCGGGATAGCTATGGCTACACCTTC
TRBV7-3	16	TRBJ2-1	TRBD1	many	CASSSRQGVVDNEQFF	TGTGCCAGCAGCTCTCGACAGGGGGTGGTGGACAATGAGCAGTTCTTC
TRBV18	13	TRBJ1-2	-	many	CASSPPDSTGYTF	TGTGCCAGCTCACCACCGGACAGTACTGGCTACACCTTC
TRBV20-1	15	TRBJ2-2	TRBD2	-	CSARPGLAVPGELFF	TGCAGTGCTAGACCGGGACTAGCGGTCCCTGGGGAGCTGTTTTTT
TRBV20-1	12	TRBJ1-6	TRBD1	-	CSAKTGNSPLHF	TGCAGTGCCAAGACAGGGAATTCACCCCTCCACTTT
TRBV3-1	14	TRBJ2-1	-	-	CASSHAGSYNEQFF	TGTGCCAGCAGCCACGCGGGGTCCTACAATGAGCAGTTCTTC